The rows below give T cell receptor beta chains drawn from one sample of a study of blood T cell repertoires in COVID-19. Using immunoSEQ multiplex PCR, the repertoire was profiled, and TCRdb retains in-frame clones only, with some absent. Of approximately 390,000 clones in the sample, approximately 91% were seen once. Material for sequencing was PBMCs or T cells enriched from blood (not recorded which). These receptors were taken from a woman in her thirties or forties with acute COVID-19. Each CDR3 is given with its conserved first and last residue. The D gene is left open where the match is weak. Expanded clones are given a class, and other clones once, few, many or no size at all.

V	D	J	size	CDR3	DNA
TRBV3-1/TRBV3-2	TRBD1	TRBJ2-7	-	CASNQGGTGAMIIYEQYF	TGTGCCAGCAATCAAGGGGGGACAGGGGCGATGATTATCTACGAGCAGTACTTC
TRBV12-3/TRBV12-4	-	TRBJ1-1	-	CASSFSRGTKAFF	TGTGCCAGCAGTTTTTCCCGCGGTACGAAAGCTTTCTTT
TRBV20-1	TRBD2	TRBJ2-1	-	CSASLGTSGGVEQFF	TGCAGTGCTAGTCTTGGGACTAGCGGGGGTGTTGAGCAGTTCTTC
TRBV5-4	-	TRBJ2-3	-	CASSDTGFRTDTQYF	TGTGCCAGCAGCGACACAGGGTTTAGGACAGATACGCAGTATTTT
TRBV29-1	TRBD1	TRBJ1-1	-	CSAVSGTGGGFEAFF	TGCAGCGCAGTATCCGGGACAGGGGGCGGCTTTGAAGCTTTCTTT
TRBV6-5	TRBD1	TRBJ1-6	-	CASGNRDRGTPLHF	TGTGCCAGCGGAAACCGGGACAGGGGCACACCCCTCCACTTT
TRBV6-6	TRBD1	TRBJ2-7	-	CASGGQGVSYEQYF	TGTGCCAGCGGGGGACAGGGGGTGTCCTACGAGCAGTACTTC
TRBV6-5	-	TRBJ1-2	-	CASSRGSRSYGYTF	TGTGCCAGCAGCCGCGGCTCTAGATCCTATGGCTACACCTTC
TRBV5-8	-	TRBJ1-2	-	CASSLGINYGYTF	TGTGCCAGCAGCTTGGGTATTAACTATGGCTACACCTTC
TRBV30	TRBD1	TRBJ2-1	-	CAWSVRQGWHQRLF	TGTGCCTGGAGTGTACGACAGGGATGGCACCAAAGGCTCTTC
TRBV19	TRBD1	TRBJ2-7	-	CASSVTGTGSWDEQYF	TGTGCCAGTAGTGTAACCGGGACAGGGAGCTGGGACGAGCAGTACTTC
TRBV7-6	TRBD1	TRBJ2-7	-	CASSDTLTRQGAYEQYF	TGTGCCAGCAGCGACACCCTAACCCGACAGGGGGCATACGAGCAGTACTTC
TRBV29-1	TRBD1	TRBJ1-2	-	CSVEVGQAMGYTF	TGCAGCGTTGAGGTGGGACAGGCTATGGGCTACACCTTC
TRBV6-2/TRBV6-3	TRBD2	TRBJ2-7	-	CASSYSPSGGAHEQYF	TGTGCCAGCAGTTATTCCCCTAGCGGGGGGGCCCACGAGCAGTACTTC
TRBV3-1/TRBV3-2	TRBD1	TRBJ1-2	-	CASSPGQGRGYTF	TGTGCCAGCAGCCCCGGACAGGGTAGAGGCTACACCTTC
TRBV15	TRBD1	TRBJ1-4	-	CATSSGRQGGNEKLFF	TGTGCCACCAGCAGTGGGAGACAGGGGGGGAATGAAAAACTGTTTTTT
TRBV27	TRBD1	TRBJ2-1	-	CASPGAGQGDNEQFF	TGTGCCAGCCCCGGTGCGGGACAGGGGGACAATGAGCAGTTCTTC
TRBV2	-	TRBJ2-7	-	CASSERFDSPYEQYF	TGTGCCAGCAGTGAACGGTTTGACAGCCCCTACGAGCAGTACTTC
TRBV3-1/TRBV3-2	TRBD1	TRBJ1-1	few	CASSQNRPGTGDTEAFF	TGTGCCAGCAGCCAGAATAGGCCCGGGACAGGGGACACTGAAGCTTTCTTT
TRBV11-2	TRBD1	TRBJ2-7	-	CASSSNRDRGSYEQYF	TGTGCCAGCAGCTCAAACCGGGACAGGGGTTCCTACGAGCAGTACTTC
TRBV14	TRBD2	TRBJ2-3	-	CASSQLRGGESTDTQYF	TGTGCCAGCAGCCAACTTCGGGGGGGCGAAAGCACAGATACGCAGTATTTT
TRBV24-1	-	TRBJ1-2	-	CATIVGRLLYGYTF	TGTGCCACCATTGTGGGCAGGCTCCTCTATGGCTACACCTTC
TRBV11-2	-	TRBJ1-2	-	CASSLIENYGYTF	TGTGCCAGCAGCTTAATAGAGAACTATGGCTACACCTTC
TRBV7-2	-	TRBJ2-1	-	CASSRGAYNEQFF	TGTGCCAGCAGCCGCGGCGCCTACAATGAGCAGTTCTTC
TRBV2	TRBD1	TRBJ1-5	-	CASSERQGATQPQHF	TGTGCCAGCAGTGAAAGACAGGGGGCGACTCAGCCCCAGCATTTT
TRBV7-9	TRBD1	TRBJ2-5	-	CASSLFGQGATDGETQYF	TGTGCCAGCAGCTTATTCGGACAGGGGGCGACTGACGGAGAGACCCAGTACTTC
TRBV24-1	TRBD2	TRBJ2-3	-	CATSGAAGDVTDTQYF	TGTGCCACCAGTGGTGCAGCGGGGGACGTCACAGATACGCAGTATTTT
TRBV27	TRBD1	TRBJ1-2	-	CASSLSHRGPYGYTF	TGTGCCAGCAGTTTATCCCACAGGGGGCCCTATGGCTACACCTTC
TRBV27	TRBD2	TRBJ2-7	-	CASGSGGSYEQYF	TGTGCCAGCGGTAGCGGGGGGTCCTACGAGCAGTACTTC
TRBV7-9	-	TRBJ2-4	few	CASSLKGGSKNIQYF	TGTGCCAGCAGCTTAAAAGGCGGGTCCAAAAACATTCAGTACTTC
TRBV7-8	TRBD2	TRBJ2-7	-	CASSETSETYYEQYF	TGTGCCAGCAGCGAGACTAGCGAGACTTACTACGAGCAGTACTTC
TRBV4-1	TRBD1	TRBJ1-1	-	CASSQLMGQQSLEAFF	TGCGCCAGCAGCCAATTAATGGGACAGCAGTCTCTTGAAGCTTTCTTT
TRBV7-2	TRBD1	TRBJ2-1	-	CASSSRGQRFNEQFF	TGTGCCAGCAGCTCTAGGGGACAGAGGTTCAATGAGCAGTTCTTC
TRBV14	-	TRBJ2-3	-	CASSHAQRRTDTQYF	TGTGCCAGCAGCCATGCCCAGCGGCGGACAGATACGCAGTATTTT
TRBV4-1	TRBD2	TRBJ2-5	-	CASRQGASGGAETQYF	TGCGCCAGCAGACAAGGGGCTAGCGGGGGGGCTGAGACCCAGTACTTC
TRBV3-1/TRBV3-2	-	TRBJ1-1	-	CASSRGVNTEAFF	TGTGCCAGCAGCCGGGGGGTGAACACTGAAGCTTTCTTT
TRBV5-4	-	TRBJ2-2	-	CASSFPRSGELFF	TGTGCCAGCAGCTTCCCTAGGTCCGGGGAGCTGTTTTTT
TRBV5-4	-	TRBJ1-2	-	CASSPVRGDYGYTF	TGTGCCAGCAGTCCGGTGCGGGGGGACTATGGCTACACCTTC
TRBV7-9	TRBD1	TRBJ1-4	-	CASSSGGWRNEKLFF	TGTGCCAGCAGCTCAGGGGGTTGGAGGAATGAAAAACTGTTTTTT
TRBV6-4	TRBD1	TRBJ1-3	-	CASSSTGFGNTIYF	TGTGCCAGCAGTTCGACAGGGTTCGGAAACACCATATATTTT
TRBV5-1	-	TRBJ2-7	-	CASSRYRDYEQYF	TGCGCCAGCAGTCGTTACAGGGACTACGAGCAGTACTTC
TRBV6-5	-	TRBJ1-4	-	CASSYPPGLALGKLFF	TGTGCCAGCAGTTACCCCCCGGGACTGGCCCTAGGGAAACTGTTTTTT
TRBV6-5	-	TRBJ2-7	-	CASRTRDNSYEQYF	TGTGCCAGCAGGACCCGGGACAACTCCTACGAGCAGTACTTC
TRBV5-5	-	TRBJ2-1	-	CASSLEQGAFEQFF	TGTGCCAGCAGCTTGGAACAGGGCGCGTTTGAGCAGTTCTTC
TRBV24-1	TRBD1	TRBJ2-3	-	CATSDKQGASSTDTQYF	TGTGCCACCAGTGATAAACAGGGGGCGTCGAGCACAGATACGCAGTATTTT
TRBV11-2	-	TRBJ2-7	-	CASRKVRGGDSYEQYF	TGTGCCAGCAGAAAAGTAAGAGGGGGTGATTCCTACGAGCAGTACTTC
TRBV6-5	-	TRBJ2-7	once	CASSPRAGADYEQYF	TGTGCCAGCAGCCCCCGGGCGGGGGCCGACTACGAGCAGTACTTC
TRBV5-1	TRBD2	TRBJ2-2	-	CASSSSGATGELFF	TGCGCCAGCAGCTCTAGCGGGGCTACCGGGGAGCTGTTTTTT
TRBV3-1/TRBV3-2	TRBD1	TRBJ1-2	-	CASSPLDRVGGYTF	TGTGCCAGCAGCCCACTGGACAGGGTGGGGGGCTACACCTTC
TRBV7-9	-	TRBJ2-1	-	CASSLVEDSFFGEQFF	TGTGCCAGCAGCTTAGTGGAGGACAGTTTCTTTGGTGAGCAGTTCTTC